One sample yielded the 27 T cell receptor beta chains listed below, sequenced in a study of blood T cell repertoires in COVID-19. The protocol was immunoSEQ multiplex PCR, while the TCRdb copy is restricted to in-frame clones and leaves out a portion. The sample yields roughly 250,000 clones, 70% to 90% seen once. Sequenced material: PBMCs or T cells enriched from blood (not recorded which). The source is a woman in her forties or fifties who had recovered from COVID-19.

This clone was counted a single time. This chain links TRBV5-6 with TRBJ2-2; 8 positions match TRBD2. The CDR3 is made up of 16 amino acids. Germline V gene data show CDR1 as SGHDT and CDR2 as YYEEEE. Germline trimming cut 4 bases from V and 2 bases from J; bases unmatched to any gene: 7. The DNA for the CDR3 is TGTGCCAGCAGCAGGTTAGCGGGATTCAACACCGGGGAGCTGTTTTTT. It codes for CASSRLAGFNTGELFF.

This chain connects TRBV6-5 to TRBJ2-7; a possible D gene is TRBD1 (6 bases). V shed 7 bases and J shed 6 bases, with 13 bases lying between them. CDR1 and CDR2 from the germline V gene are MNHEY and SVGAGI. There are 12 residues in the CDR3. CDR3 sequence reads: CASTPDRIEQYF. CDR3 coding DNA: TGTGCCAGCACTCCGGACAGAATCGAGCAGTACTTC.

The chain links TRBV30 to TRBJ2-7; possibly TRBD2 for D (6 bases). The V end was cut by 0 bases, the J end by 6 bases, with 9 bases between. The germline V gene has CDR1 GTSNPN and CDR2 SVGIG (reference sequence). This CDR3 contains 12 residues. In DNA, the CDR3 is TGTGCCTGGAGTGTAGTGACTAGCGAGCAGTACTTC. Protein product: CAWSVVTSEQYF.

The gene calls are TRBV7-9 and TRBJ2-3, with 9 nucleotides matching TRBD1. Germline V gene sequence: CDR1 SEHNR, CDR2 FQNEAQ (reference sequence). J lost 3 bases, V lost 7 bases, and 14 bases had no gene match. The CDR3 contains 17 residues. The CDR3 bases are TGTGCCAGCACCTCGGCCCGCGGGACAGGGAAGACAGATACGCAGTATTTT. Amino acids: CASTSARGTGKTDTQYF.

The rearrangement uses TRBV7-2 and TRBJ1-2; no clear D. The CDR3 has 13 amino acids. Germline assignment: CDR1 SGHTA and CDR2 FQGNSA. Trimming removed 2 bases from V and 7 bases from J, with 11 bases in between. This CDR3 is CASSLLGSRGYTF. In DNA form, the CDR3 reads TGTGCCAGCAGCTTATTGGGGAGCCGTGGCTACACCTTC.

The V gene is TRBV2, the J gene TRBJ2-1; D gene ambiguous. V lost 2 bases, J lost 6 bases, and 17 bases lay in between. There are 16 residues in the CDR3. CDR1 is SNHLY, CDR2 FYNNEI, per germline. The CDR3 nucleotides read TGTGCCAGCAGTGAAAATCTACAACCATCGGGCAATGAGCAGTTCTTC. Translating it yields CASSENLQPSGNEQFF.

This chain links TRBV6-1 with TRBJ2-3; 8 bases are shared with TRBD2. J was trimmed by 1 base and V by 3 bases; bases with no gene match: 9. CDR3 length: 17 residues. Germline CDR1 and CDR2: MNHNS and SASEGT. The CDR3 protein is CASSEGLLAARTDTQYF. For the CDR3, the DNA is TGTGCCAGCAGTGAGGGGTTACTAGCGGCTCGCACAGATACGCAGTATTTT.

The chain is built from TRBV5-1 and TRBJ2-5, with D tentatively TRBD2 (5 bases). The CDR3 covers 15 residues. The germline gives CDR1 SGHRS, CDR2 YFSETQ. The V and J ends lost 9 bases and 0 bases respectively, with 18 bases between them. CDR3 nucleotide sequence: TGCGCCACCTACCCCGGAGGCAGTGACCAAGAGACCCAGTACTTC. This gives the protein CATYPGGSDQETQYF.

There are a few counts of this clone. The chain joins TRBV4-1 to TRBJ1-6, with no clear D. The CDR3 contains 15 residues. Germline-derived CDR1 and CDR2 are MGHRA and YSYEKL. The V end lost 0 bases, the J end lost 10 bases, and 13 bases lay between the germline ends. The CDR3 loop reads CASSQDPSGLSPLHF. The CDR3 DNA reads TGCGCCAGCAGCCAAGATCCTTCGGGGTTGTCACCCCTCCACTTT.

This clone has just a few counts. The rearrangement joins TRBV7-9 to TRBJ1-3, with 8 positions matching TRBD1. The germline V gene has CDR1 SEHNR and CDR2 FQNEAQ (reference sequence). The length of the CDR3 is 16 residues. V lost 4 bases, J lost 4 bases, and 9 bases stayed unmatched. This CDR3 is CASSSDGQGTGNTIYF. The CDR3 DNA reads TGTGCCAGCAGCTCAGATGGACAGGGCACAGGAAACACCATATATTTT.

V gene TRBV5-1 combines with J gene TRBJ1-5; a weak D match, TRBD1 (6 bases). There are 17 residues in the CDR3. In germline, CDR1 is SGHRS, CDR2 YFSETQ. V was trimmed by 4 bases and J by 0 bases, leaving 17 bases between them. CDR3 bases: TGCGCCAGCAGCCCACGGACAGAGAGATATAGCAATCAGCCCCAGCATTTT. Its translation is CASSPRTERYSNQPQHF. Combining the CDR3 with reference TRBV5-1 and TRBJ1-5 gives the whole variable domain KAGVTQTPRYLIKTRGQQVTLSCSPISGHRSVSWYQQTPGQGLQFLFEYFSETQRNKGNFPGRFSGRQFSNSRSEMNVSTLELGDSALYLCASSPRTERYSNQPQHFGDGTRLSIL.

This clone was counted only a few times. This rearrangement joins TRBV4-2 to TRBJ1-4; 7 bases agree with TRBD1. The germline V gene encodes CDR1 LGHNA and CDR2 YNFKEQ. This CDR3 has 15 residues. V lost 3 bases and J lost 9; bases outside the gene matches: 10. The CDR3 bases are TGTGCCAGCAGCCAGCTGACAGGGTCCGGGAAAAAACTGTTTTTT. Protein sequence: CASSQLTGSGKKLFF.

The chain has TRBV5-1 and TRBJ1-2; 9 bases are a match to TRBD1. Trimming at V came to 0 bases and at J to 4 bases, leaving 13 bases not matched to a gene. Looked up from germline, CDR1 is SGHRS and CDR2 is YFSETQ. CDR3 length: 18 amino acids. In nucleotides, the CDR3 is TGCGCCAGCAGCTTGGATCGTGGGGCGGACAGGGGTATCTATGGCTACACCTTC. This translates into CASSLDRGADRGIYGYTF.

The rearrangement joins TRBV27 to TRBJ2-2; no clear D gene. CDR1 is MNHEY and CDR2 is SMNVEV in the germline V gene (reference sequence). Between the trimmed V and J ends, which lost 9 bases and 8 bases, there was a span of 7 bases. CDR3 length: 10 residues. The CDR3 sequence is CASGIGELFF. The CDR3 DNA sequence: TGTGCCAGTGGCATTGGGGAGCTGTTTTTT.

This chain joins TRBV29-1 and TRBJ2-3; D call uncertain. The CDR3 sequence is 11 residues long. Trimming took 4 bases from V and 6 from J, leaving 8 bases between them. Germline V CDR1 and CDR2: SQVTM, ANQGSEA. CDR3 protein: CSVASPDTQYF. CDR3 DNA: TGCAGCGTTGCTAGTCCGGATACGCAGTATTTT.

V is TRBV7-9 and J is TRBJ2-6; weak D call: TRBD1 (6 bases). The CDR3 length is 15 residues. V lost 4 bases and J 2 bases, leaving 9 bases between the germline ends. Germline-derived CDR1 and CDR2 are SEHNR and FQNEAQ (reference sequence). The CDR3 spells CASSYTGTGANVLTF. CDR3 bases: TGTGCCAGCAGCTATACAGGGACTGGGGCCAACGTCCTGACTTTC. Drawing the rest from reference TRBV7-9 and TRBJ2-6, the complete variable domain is DTGVSQNPRHKITKRGQNVTFRCDPISEHNRLYWYRQTLGQGPEFLTYFQNEAQLEKSRLLSDRFSAERPKGSFSTLEIQRTEQGDSAMYLCASSYTGTGANVLTFGAGSRLTVL.

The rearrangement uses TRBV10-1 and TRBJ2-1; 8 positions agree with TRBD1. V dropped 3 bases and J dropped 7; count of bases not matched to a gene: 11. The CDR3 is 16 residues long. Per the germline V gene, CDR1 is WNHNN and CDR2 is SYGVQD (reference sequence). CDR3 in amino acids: CASSDKDRVSANEQFF. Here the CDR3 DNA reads TGCGCCAGCAGTGATAAGGACAGGGTATCGGCAAATGAGCAGTTCTTC.

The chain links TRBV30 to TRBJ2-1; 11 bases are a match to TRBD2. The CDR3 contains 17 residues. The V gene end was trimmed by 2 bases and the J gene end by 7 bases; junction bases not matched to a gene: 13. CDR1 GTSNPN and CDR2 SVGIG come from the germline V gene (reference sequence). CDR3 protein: CAWSSYSGRAGGNEQFF. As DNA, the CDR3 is TGTGCCTGGAGTTCTTATAGCGGGAGGGCCGGTGGTAATGAGCAGTTCTTC. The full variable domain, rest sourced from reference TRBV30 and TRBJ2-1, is SQTIHQWPATLVQPVGSPLSLECTVEGTSNPNLYWYRQAAGRGLQLLFYSVGIGQISSEVPQNLSASRPQDRQFILSSKKLLLSDSGFYLCAWSSYSGRAGGNEQFFGPGTRLTVL.

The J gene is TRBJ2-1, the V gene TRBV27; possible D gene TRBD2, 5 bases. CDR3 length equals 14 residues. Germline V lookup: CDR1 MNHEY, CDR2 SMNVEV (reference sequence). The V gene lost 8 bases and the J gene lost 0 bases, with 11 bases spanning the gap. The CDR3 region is CASGLVGSYNEQFF. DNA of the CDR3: TGTGCCAGCGGACTCGTAGGCTCCTACAATGAGCAGTTCTTC.

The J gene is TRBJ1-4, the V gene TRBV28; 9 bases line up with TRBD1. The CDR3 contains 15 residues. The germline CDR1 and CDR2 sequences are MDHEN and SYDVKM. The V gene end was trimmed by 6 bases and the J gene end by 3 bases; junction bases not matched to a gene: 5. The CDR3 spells CASRPRDRANEKLFF. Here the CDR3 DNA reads TGTGCCAGCAGGCCCCGGGACAGGGCTAATGAAAAACTGTTTTTT.

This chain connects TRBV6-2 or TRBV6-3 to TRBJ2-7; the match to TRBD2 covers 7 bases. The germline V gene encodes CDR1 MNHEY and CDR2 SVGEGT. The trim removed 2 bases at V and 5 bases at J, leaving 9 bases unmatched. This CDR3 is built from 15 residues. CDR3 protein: CASSYMRDYAHEQYF. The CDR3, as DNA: TGTGCCAGCAGTTACATGAGGGACTACGCCCACGAGCAGTACTTC.

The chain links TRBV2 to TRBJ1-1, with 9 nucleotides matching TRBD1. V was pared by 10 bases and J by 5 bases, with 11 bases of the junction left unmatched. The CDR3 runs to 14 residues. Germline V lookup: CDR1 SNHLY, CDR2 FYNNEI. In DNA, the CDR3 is TGTGCCACTACGGGGACAGGGTCTTATACTGAAGCTTTCTTT. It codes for CATTGTGSYTEAFF.

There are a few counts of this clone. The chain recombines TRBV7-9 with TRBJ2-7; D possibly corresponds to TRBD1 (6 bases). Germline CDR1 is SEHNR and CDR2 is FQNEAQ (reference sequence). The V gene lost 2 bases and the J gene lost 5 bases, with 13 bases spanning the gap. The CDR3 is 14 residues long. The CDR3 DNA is TGTGCCAGCAGCTTACCCCGGGACACCCACGAGCAGTACTTC. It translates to CASSLPRDTHEQYF.

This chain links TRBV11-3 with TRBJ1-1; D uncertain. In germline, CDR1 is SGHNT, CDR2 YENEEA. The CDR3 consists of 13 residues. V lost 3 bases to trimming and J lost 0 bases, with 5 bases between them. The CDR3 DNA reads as TGTGCCAGCAGCTTGCAGGTGAACACTGAAGCTTTCTTT. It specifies CASSLQVNTEAFF.

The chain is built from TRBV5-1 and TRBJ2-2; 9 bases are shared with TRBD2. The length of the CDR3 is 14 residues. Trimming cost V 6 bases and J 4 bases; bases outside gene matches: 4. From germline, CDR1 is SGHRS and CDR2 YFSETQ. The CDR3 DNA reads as TGCGCCAGCATAGCGGGAGTGGGCACCGGGGAGCTGTTTTTT. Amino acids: CASIAGVGTGELFF. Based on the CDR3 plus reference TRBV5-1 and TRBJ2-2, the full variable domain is KAGVTQTPRYLIKTRGQQVTLSCSPISGHRSVSWYQQTPGQGLQFLFEYFSETQRNKGNFPGRFSGRQFSNSRSEMNVSTLELGDSALYLCASIAGVGTGELFFGEGSRLTVL.

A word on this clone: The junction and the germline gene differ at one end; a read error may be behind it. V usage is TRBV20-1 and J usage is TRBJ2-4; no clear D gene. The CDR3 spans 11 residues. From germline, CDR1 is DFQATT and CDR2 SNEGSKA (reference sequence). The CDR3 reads CGGEWKNIQYF. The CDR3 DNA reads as TGTGGCGGCGAATGGAAAAACATTCAGTACTTC.

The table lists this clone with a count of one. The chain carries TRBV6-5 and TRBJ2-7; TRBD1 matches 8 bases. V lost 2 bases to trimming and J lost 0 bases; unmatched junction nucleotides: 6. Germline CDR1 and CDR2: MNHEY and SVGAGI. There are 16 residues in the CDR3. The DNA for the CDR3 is TGTGCCAGCAGTTACGTGTCGGACAGGGCCTCCTACGAGCAGTACTTC. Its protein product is CASSYVSDRASYEQYF.